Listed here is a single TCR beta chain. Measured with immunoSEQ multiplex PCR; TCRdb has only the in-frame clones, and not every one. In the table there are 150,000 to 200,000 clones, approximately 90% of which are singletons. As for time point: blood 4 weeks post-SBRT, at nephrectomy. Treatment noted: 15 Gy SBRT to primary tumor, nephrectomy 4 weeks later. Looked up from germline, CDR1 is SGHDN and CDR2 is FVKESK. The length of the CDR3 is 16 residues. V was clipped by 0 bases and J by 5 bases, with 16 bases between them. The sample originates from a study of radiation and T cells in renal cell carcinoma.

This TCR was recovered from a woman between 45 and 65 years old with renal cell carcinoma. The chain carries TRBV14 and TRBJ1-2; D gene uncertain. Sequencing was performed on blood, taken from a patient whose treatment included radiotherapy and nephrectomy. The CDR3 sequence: CASSQEAAYGSYGYTF. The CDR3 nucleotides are TGTGCCAGCAGCCAAGAAGCAGCGTACGGATCATATGGCTACACCTTC.